This note documents a single T cell receptor (beta chain) sequence. This entry belongs to a study of T-cell memory formation after mild COVID-19. The CDR3 spans 13 residues. Deletions cut 4 bases from V and 12 bases from J, with 15 bases between. Germline CDR1 SGHTA, CDR2 FQGNSA. TCRdb re-called the 5' RACE reads with MiXCR, one entry per CDR3 protein. In the table there are fewer than 350,000 distinct CDR3 sequences, about 20% of which are singletons. Input material: PBMCs or a T cell subset sorted from them (not recorded which). The chain is built from TRBV7-2 and TRBJ1-4; D unclear. The receptor comes from a man aged 18 to 29 who had mild COVID-19 (a few samples of this study predate the infection). Cell type and time point are not known. CDR3: CASSSRPPRELFF. The CDR3 nucleotides read TGTGCCAGCAGCTCCCGTCCCCCGAGAGAACTGTTTTTT.